This T cell receptor (beta chain) was sequenced during a study of T cells in Graves' hyperthyroidism and ophthalmopathy. Broader study findings: The model identified upcoming ophthalmopathy a median 6.5 months ahead of onset.

RNA transcripts gave rise to amplified TCR beta CDR3 regions. The primer set for the first-round RT-PCR of the TCR CDR3 was HTBI. TCRdb re-analysed the multiplex PCR reads in MiXCR, keeping a single row per CDR3 protein. In the table there are some 720,000 distinct CDR3 sequences, about 15% of which are singletons. This clonotype was recorded at least ten times. The antigen is not known. The CDR3 length is 15 residues. Germline V gene data show CDR1 as SGHTA and CDR2 as FQGTGA. The junction had 6 bases not matched to a gene; V was cut back by 4 bases and J by 6 bases. The PBMCs were taken from approximately 11 ml of fresh peripheral blood.

This clonotype was sampled from a man aged 18 to 35 with Graves' hyperthyroidism. This chain links TRBV7-3 with TRBJ2-1; TRBD2 matches at 10 bases. Sequenced sample: blood. The CDR3 bases are TGTGCCAGCAGCTCTCGGACTAGCGGCGGCAATGAGCAGTTCTTC. Its translation: CASSSRTSGGNEQFF.